Presented here are 29 T cell receptor beta chains from one specimen sequenced in a study of molecular identifiers for immune sequencing clone quantification. TCRdb reprocessed the PCR reads with MiXCR, giving one entry per CDR3 protein. The table records about 500,000 distinct CDR3 sequences, around 23% of them present only once. Sequenced input: naive CD8+ T cells from blood, with Jurkat cell RNA spiked in. Stated subset: FACS-sorted CD8+CD4-CCR7+CD45RA+ naive T cells. All receptors derive from a human donor in good health. Some libraries in this study had Jurkat cell RNA spiked in.

A note on this clonotype: This may be a read error, as it is one base from a much larger clone. This chain uses TRBV15 with TRBJ2-3; a weak D match, TRBD1 (5 bases). V was pared by 3 bases and J by 2 bases, with 15 bases between. The V gene's germline CDR1 is LNHNV and CDR2 YYDKDF (reference sequence). This CDR3 spans 16 amino acids. Written as DNA, the CDR3 is TGTGCCACCAGCAGCAAAATAGGGGCAGACACAGATACGCAGTATTTT. This sequence encodes CATSSKIGADTDTQYF.

This clonotype has a count of ten or more. V usage is TRBV20-1 and J usage is TRBJ2-3; 7 nucleotides align to TRBD2. Germline V gene data show CDR1 as DFQATT and CDR2 as SNEGSKA (reference sequence). V gave up 6 bases and J gave up 2 bases; unmatched junction bases: 8. The length of the CDR3 is 14 residues. CDR3 protein: CSAPGTTDTDTQYF. The CDR3 DNA reads TGCAGTGCGCCCGGGACTACCGACACAGATACGCAGTATTTT.

This clonotype was recorded many times. This chain joins TRBV29-1 and TRBJ1-1; D remains unclear. In germline, CDR1 is SQVTM, CDR2 ANQGSEA. The CDR3 has 11 amino acids. V was pared by 8 bases and J by 3 bases, with 10 bases between. In nucleotides, the CDR3 is TGCAGCTTCTTACACTACACTGAAGCTTTCTTT. This sequence encodes CSFLHYTEAFF.

The count of this clonotype is one. Since a much larger clone is just one base distant, this may be a read error. The chain has TRBV13 and TRBJ1-1; TRBD1 matches 7 bases. Germline values: CDR1 PRHDT, CDR2 FYEKMQ (reference sequence). The CDR3 is 14 amino acids. In DNA form, the CDR3 reads TGTGCCAGCAGCTCCGGACAGGAGGGCACTGAAGCTTACTTT. It encodes CASSSGQEGTEAYF.

The chain is built from TRBV3-1 and TRBJ1-5, with a tentative D call TRBD1 (5 bases). With 0 bases removed from V and 4 bases from J, the gap between germline ends came to 7 bases. The CDR3 is 14 residues long. Germline CDR1 is LGHDT and CDR2 is YNNKEL (reference sequence). The CDR3 sequence: CASSQENRNQPQHF. CDR3 DNA: TGTGCCAGCAGCCAAGAAAACAGGAATCAGCCCCAGCATTTT.

The DNA of the CDR3 is TGTGCCAGCAGCTTGGCCAGGGGTTCCGGGAGGATCCCAGATACGCAGTATTTT. Protein product: CASSLARGSGRIPDTQYF. The chain links TRBV5-6 to TRBJ2-3, with D possibly being TRBD2 (7 bases). This CDR3 has 18 residues. V was pared by 0 bases and J by 4 bases, with 21 bases between. Germline loops: CDR1 SGHDT, CDR2 YYEEEE.

Regarding this clonotype: One base away lies a much larger clone, so this may be a sequencing read error. The V gene is TRBV6-6, the J gene TRBJ2-7; 12 nucleotides match TRBD2. This CDR3 spans 15 amino acids. Germline lookup yields CDR1 MNHNY and CDR2 SVGAGI (reference sequence). For the CDR3, the DNA is TGTGCCAGCAGAGGTCGGACTAGCGGGACCTACGGGCAGTACTTC. It specifies CASRGRTSGTYGQYF.

The chain combines TRBV7-9 with TRBJ1-1; D uncertain. The CDR3 has 13 amino acids. Germline loops: CDR1 SEHNR, CDR2 FQNEAQ (reference sequence). V was clipped by 3 bases and J by 0 bases, with 5 bases between them. CDR3 residues: CASSFPLNTEAFF. CDR3 coding DNA: TGTGCCAGCAGCTTCCCACTGAACACTGAAGCTTTCTTT.

Notes on this clonotype: The CDR3 does not close with the conserved phenylalanine or tryptophan, likely indicating a read error. The V gene is TRBV27, the J gene TRBJ1-1; TRBD1 is a possible D gene (5 bases). The CDR3 consists of 13 residues. V lost 5 bases to trimming and J lost 5 bases, with 12 bases between them. Germline loops: CDR1 MNHEY, CDR2 SMNVEV (reference sequence). The CDR3 reads CASSKLGVTEAFS. CDR3 sequence (DNA): TGTGCCAGCAGTAAACTAGGGGTGACTGAAGCTTTCTCT.

This clonotype was seen a handful of times. The chain combines TRBV4-1 with TRBJ2-2; D not resolved. The CDR3 loop spans 15 amino acids. Between the trimmed V and J ends, which lost 1 base and 0 bases, there was a span of 6 bases. The V gene's germline CDR1 is MGHRA and CDR2 YSYEKL. The CDR3 loop is CASSQVRSNTGELFF. The CDR3 DNA follows: TGCGCCAGCAGCCAAGTCCGATCGAACACCGGGGAGCTGTTTTTT.

In this sample, this clonotype turned up many times. This chain joins TRBV7-9 and TRBJ1-1; TRBD1 aligns across 7 bases. V lost 5 bases to trimming and J lost 0 bases; unmatched junction nucleotides: 9. The CDR3 is made up of 16 amino acids. Germline V gene data show CDR1 as SEHNR and CDR2 as FQNEAQ (reference sequence). The CDR3 sequence is CASSPRQGVMNTEAFF. CDR3 in DNA: TGTGCCAGCAGCCCCCGACAGGGTGTCATGAACACTGAAGCTTTCTTT.

The V gene is TRBV27, the J gene TRBJ2-3; 8 bases match TRBD2. Per the germline V gene, CDR1 is MNHEY and CDR2 is SMNVEV (reference sequence). With V trimmed by 5 bases and J by 6 bases, 13 bases remained unmatched. The CDR3 covers 16 residues. CDR3 nucleotide sequence: TGTGCCAGCAGTAGCGGGAGTCTTTCAGGGTACGATACGCAGTATTTT. Protein product: CASSSGSLSGYDTQYF.

The chain links TRBV5-4 to TRBJ2-1; TRBD2 matches 12 bases. The germline V gene encodes CDR1 SGHNT and CDR2 YYREEE (reference sequence). Trimming at V came to 4 bases and at J to 9 bases, leaving 8 bases not matched to a gene. This CDR3 contains 15 residues. The CDR3 DNA sequence: TGTGCCAGCAGCCCACGACTAGCGGGGGACACTGAGCAGTTCTTC. This encodes CASSPRLAGDTEQFF.

This clonotype came up once. The genes are TRBV3-1 and TRBJ2-7, with D possibly TRBD2 on 6 matching bases. The CDR3 has 16 amino acids. Germline V CDR1 and CDR2: LGHDT, YNNKEL (reference sequence). Trimming stripped 2 bases from V and 0 bases from J, with 14 bases between. CDR3 coding DNA: TGTGCCAGCAGCCAACTCGGGGGTCCTAGCTCCTACGAGCAGTACTTC. Residues: CASSQLGGPSSYEQYF.

This chain joins TRBV30 and TRBJ1-1; no definite D call. Germline CDR1 is GTSNPN and CDR2 is SVGIG (reference sequence). This CDR3 region has 12 residues. Trimming removed 3 bases at V and 1 base at J, with 6 bases between. CDR3 sequence reads: CAWRLGNTEAFF. The CDR3 nucleotides are TGTGCCTGGAGGTTGGGGAACACTGAAGCTTTCTTT.

The V gene is TRBV24-1, the J gene TRBJ2-2; D may correspond to TRBD1 or TRBD2 (6 bases each). The CDR3 consists of 17 residues. Germline values: CDR1 KGHDR, CDR2 SFDVKD. Between the trimmed V and J ends, which lost 7 bases and 2 bases, there was a span of 19 bases. CDR3 DNA sequence: TGTGCCACCAGGAAGTCGTGGGGGGCGTTAAACACCGGGGAGCTGTTTTTT. Its protein product is CATRKSWGALNTGELFF.

The chain is built from TRBV10-3 and TRBJ2-5, with 9 positions matching TRBD2. J lost 5 bases, V lost 8 bases, and 6 bases had no gene match. This CDR3 spans 13 amino acids. CDR1 and CDR2 from the germline V gene are ENHRY and SYGVKD. CDR3 nucleotides: TGTGCCATCTCGCGGGAGGGCCGGGAGACCCAGTACTTC. This translates into CAISREGRETQYF.

As for this clonotype: The junction shows a germline mismatch at one end, possibly a read error. V usage is TRBV13 and J usage is TRBJ2-3; TRBD1 matches 9 bases. Germline V gene sequence: CDR1 PRHDT, CDR2 FYEKMQ (reference sequence). CDR3 size: 17 residues. The chain's CDR3 is CASSANVRDRDTETQYF. The CDR3 DNA follows: TGTGCCAGCAGCGCGAACGTCCGGGACAGGGATACAGAAACGCAGTATTTT.

V gene TRBV6-2 or TRBV6-3 combines with J gene TRBJ2-3; tentative D call: TRBD2 (5 bases). CDR1 is MNHEY, CDR2 SVGEGT, per germline. V gave up 0 bases and J gave up 2 bases, with 18 bases separating them. The CDR3 is 18 residues long. CDR3 DNA sequence: TGTGCCAGCAGTTACTCGACGGGTAGCGTTACCGTCACAGATACGCAGTATTTT. This codes for CASSYSTGSVTVTDTQYF.

Ten or more counts support this clonotype. This chain uses TRBV29-1 with TRBJ2-1; 7 nucleotides align to TRBD1. After removal of 7 bases from V and 1 base from J, the junction contained 7 bases not matched to a gene. Germline loops: CDR1 SQVTM, CDR2 ANQGSEA. The CDR3 covers 14 residues. The CDR3 coding sequence is TGCAGCGGGCAGGGGGACCGATCCTACAATGAGCAGTTCTTC. It specifies CSGQGDRSYNEQFF.

This clonotype was counted only a few times. A much larger clone lies a single base off, so this may be a read error. It is likely a read error, because the conserved phenylalanine at the end of the CDR3 is missing. This sequence joins TRBV7-9 and TRBJ2-3; a weak D match, TRBD2 (6 bases). This CDR3 has 15 amino acids. CDR1 is SEHNR, CDR2 FQNEAQ, per germline (reference sequence). The V end lost 0 bases, the J end lost 6 bases, and 13 bases lay between the germline ends. The CDR3 is CASSLALGGADTQYL. The CDR3 DNA sequence: TGTGCCAGCAGCTTAGCGCTTGGAGGGGCGGATACGCAGTATCTT.

CDR3: CASSSTLDSHYEQYF. The DNA for the CDR3 is TGCGCCAGCAGCTCGACGTTGGACAGCCACTACGAGCAGTACTTC. The chain joins TRBV5-1 to TRBJ2-7, with D perhaps matching TRBD1 (6 bases). Germline V gives CDR1 SGHRS, CDR2 YFSETQ. The CDR3 length is 15 residues. V was cut by 3 bases and J by 3 bases, with 16 bases left in between.

This clonotype occurred a few times. The chain has TRBV7-2 and TRBJ1-2; D is perhaps TRBD1 (5 bases). Trimming pared 1 base from V and 3 bases from J, leaving 15 bases between. Per germline, CDR1 SGHTA and CDR2 FQGNSA. The CDR3 runs to 16 residues. In nucleotides, the CDR3 is TGTGCCAGCAGCTTAGGATGGGGGGTAGTAGACTATGGCTACACCTTC. Its protein product is CASSLGWGVVDYGYTF.

This clonotype was detected many times. The chain couples TRBV29-1 to TRBJ2-3; no clear D. This CDR3 contains 12 residues. Germline-derived CDR1 and CDR2 are SQVTM and ANQGSEA. Trimming took 5 bases from V and 2 from J, leaving 8 bases between them. DNA of the CDR3: TGCAGCGTTAGAATGACCACAGATACGCAGTATTTT. This encodes CSVRMTTDTQYF.

This clonotype occurred a few times. The rearrangement joins TRBV28 to TRBJ1-4; 7 bases are a match to TRBD1. Germline values: CDR1 MDHEN, CDR2 SYDVKM. CDR3 length: 15 residues. V dropped 2 bases and J dropped 8; count of bases not matched to a gene: 8. CDR3 region: CASSLNTGAGEKLFF. CDR3 in DNA: TGTGCCAGCAGTTTAAATACAGGGGCCGGCGAAAAACTGTTTTTT.

In regard to this clonotype: This may arise from a read error, as a much more abundant clone is one base away. This likely comes from a read error, as the CDR3 has no conserved phenylalanine or tryptophan at its end. This sequence joins TRBV7-9 and TRBJ2-7; TRBD1 matches 7 bases. V dropped 4 bases and J dropped 4; count of bases not matched to a gene: 10. Germline loops: CDR1 SEHNR, CDR2 FQNEAQ (reference sequence). The CDR3 is 15 residues long. The CDR3 DNA reads as TGTGCCAGCAGCTCCACAGGGGAAGCGGAGTACGAGCAGTACTCC. Translated: CASSSTGEAEYEQYS.

This clonotype was seen at least ten times. The V gene is TRBV15, the J gene TRBJ1-5; 7 nucleotides align to TRBD1. From germline, CDR1 is LNHNV and CDR2 YYDKDF (reference sequence). With 4 bases clipped from V and 7 bases from J, the junction kept 10 bases outside the gene matches. The CDR3 runs 15 residues. CDR3 sequence: CATSITTGAAQPQHF. CDR3 nucleotide sequence: TGTGCCACCAGCATAACAACAGGGGCCGCGCAGCCCCAGCATTTT.

As concerns this clonotype: Sequence at one end of the junction differs from germline and may be a read error. The V gene is TRBV4-3, the J gene TRBJ2-3, with 8 bases that match TRBD2. This CDR3 has 15 residues. Germline V gene lookup returns CDR1 LGHNA and CDR2 YSLEER. CDR3 protein: CARSQDGRATDTQYF. In nucleotides, the CDR3 is TGCGCCCGCAGCCAAGACGGGAGGGCCACAGATACGCAGTATTTT.

This clonotype was seen only a few times. The gene calls are TRBV19 and TRBJ2-1, with D unclear. Germline CDR1 is LNHDA and CDR2 is SQIVND (reference sequence). V lost 5 bases to trimming and J lost 8 bases, with 19 bases between them. This CDR3 is 15 amino acids long. CDR3 DNA: TGTGCCAGTAGTCCTTCCTGGGCCTCGAGAGATGAGCAGTTCTTC. Amino acids: CASSPSWASRDEQFF.